Listed below are T cell receptor beta chains from one sample, sequenced in a study of T cell responses to AZD1222 COVID-19 vaccine. Assay: immunoSEQ multiplex PCR; the TCRdb copy retains only in-frame clones and omits some. This sample yields about 270,000 clones, of which 94% are seen a single time; around 0.57% belongs to the top ten. The material sequenced was peripheral blood, taken 28 days after the second AZD1222 dose. The receptor set was obtained from an adult who received the AZD1222 COVID-19 vaccine. CDR3s include the opening cysteine and the closing phenylalanine or tryptophan. D genes are given only for firm matches. Size is stated for part of the rows, as once, few or many counts, or as a class when the clone is expanded.

size	V	J	length	D	DNA	CDR3
NA	TRBV11-2	TRBJ1-2	13	NA	TGTGCCGGGGGTCCTGGGCCTAACTATGGCTACACCTTC	CAGGPGPNYGYTF
NA	TRBV10-1	TRBJ1-6	13	TRBD1	TGCGCCAGCAGTGAACAGGGGGGGTCACCCCTCCACTTT	CASSEQGGSPLHF
NA	TRBV7-3	TRBJ1-1	13	NA	TGTGCCAGCAGCTTAGGGACGAGCACTGAAGCTTTCTTT	CASSLGTSTEAFF
NA	TRBV7-3	TRBJ1-2	13	TRBD1	TGTGCCAGCAGCGCGGGACAGGGCTATGGCTACACCTTC	CASSAGQGYGYTF
NA	TRBV2	TRBJ1-2	12	TRBD1	TGTGCCAGCAGTAACAGGGGACACGGCTACACCTTC	CASSNRGHGYTF
once	TRBV27	TRBJ1-6	14	TRBD1	TGTGCCAGCAGTTCGACAGGGTATAATTCACCCCTCCACTTT	CASSSTGYNSPLHF
NA	TRBV14	TRBJ1-5	13	NA	TGTGCCAGCAGCCAAGACGGGTTTCAGCCCCAGCATTTT	CASSQDGFQPQHF
NA	TRBV5-1	TRBJ2-2	12	NA	TGCGCCAGCAGCCCCGGGTCCGGGGAGCTGTTTTTT	CASSPGSGELFF
NA	TRBV30	TRBJ2-5	13	NA	TGTGCCTGGAGGTGGCCCTCTCAAAGTACCCAGTACTTC	CAWRWPSQSTQYF
NA	TRBV9	TRBJ1-3	19	TRBD1	TGTGCCAGCAGCGTAGTTGGAGGCGGGACAGGGGAAGCTGGAAACACCATATATTTT	CASSVVGGGTGEAGNTIYF
once	TRBV19	TRBJ1-5	13	TRBD1	TGTGCCAGTAGCAGGGGGGGGGATCAGCCCCAGCATTTT	CASSRGGDQPQHF
NA	TRBV7-6	TRBJ2-5	16	TRBD1	TGTGCCAGCAGCAGTGGACAGGGAAGCCCTCCCGAGACCCAGTACTTC	CASSSGQGSPPETQYF
NA	TRBV29-1	TRBJ1-2	13	NA	TGCAGCGTTGAAGGGGGCAGGGCTGGCGGCTACACCTTC	CSVEGGRAGGYTF
NA	TRBV9	TRBJ2-7	13	TRBD1	TGTGCCAGCAGCTTGACAGGGGGCTACGAGCAGTACTTC	CASSLTGGYEQYF
NA	TRBV2	TRBJ1-1	15	NA	TGTGCCAGCAGTGATAATCTGGGGTTTGTAACTGAAGCTTTCTTT	CASSDNLGFVTEAFF
NA	TRBV6-1	TRBJ2-7	16	NA	TGTGCCAGCAGTGAAGCCTCTGGGGACTCCTCCTACGAGCAGTACTTC	CASSEASGDSSYEQYF
NA	TRBV7-9	TRBJ2-3	13	TRBD2	TGTGCCACCCGCGGGGGGGGAACAGATACGCAGTATTTT	CATRGGGTDTQYF
NA	TRBV6-5	TRBJ1-2	15	NA	TGTGCCAGCAGCCTAAACTCCCGGGCGGATTATGGCTACACCTTC	CASSLNSRADYGYTF
once	TRBV13	TRBJ2-7	15	TRBD1	TGTGCCAGCAGCCTTCGACAGGGGATCACCTACGAGCAGTACTTC	CASSLRQGITYEQYF
NA	TRBV11-2	TRBJ2-2	16	NA	TGTGCCAGCAGCCCCGGGAATCGCTCGAACACCGGGGAGCTGTTTTTT	CASSPGNRSNTGELFF
NA	TRBV11-2	TRBJ2-7	14	NA	TGTGCCAGCAGCGATGGACAGCGTACCTACGAGCAGTACTTC	CASSDGQRTYEQYF
NA	TRBV18	TRBJ2-7	13	NA	TGTGCCAGCTCACCCGGGACTTCTTACGAGCAGTACTTC	CASSPGTSYEQYF
NA	TRBV5-1	TRBJ2-7	15	NA	TGCGCCAGCAGCTTGTACGCAGGAAGCCCCTACGAGCAGTACTTC	CASSLYAGSPYEQYF
NA	TRBV5-1	TRBJ2-7	13	NA	TGCGCCAGCAGCTCCACCAAATCTTACGAGCAGTACTTC	CASSSTKSYEQYF
NA	TRBV5-4	TRBJ2-5	15	TRBD2	TGTGCCAGCAGCTTCAAGCGGGAGTTACAAGAGACCCAGTACTTC	CASSFKRELQETQYF
NA	TRBV2	TRBJ2-2	14	TRBD2	TGTGCCAGCACCCGGACTAGCGGGACCGGGGAGCTGTTTTTT	CASTRTSGTGELFF
NA	TRBV7-3	TRBJ2-1	16	TRBD2	TGTGCCAGCAGCCTTTCTCGTAGGGGACTAGCGGGCCAGCAGTTCTTC	CASSLSRRGLAGQQFF
once	TRBV4-1	TRBJ1-1	15	NA	TGCGCCAGCAGCCAAGACCCCGGTCCCGACACTGAAGCTTTCTTT	CASSQDPGPDTEAFF
NA	TRBV5-4	TRBJ2-1	15	TRBD2	TGTGCCAGCAGCCCCGGGACTAGCGGTTACAATGAGCAGTTCTTC	CASSPGTSGYNEQFF
NA	TRBV12-3/TRBV12-4	TRBJ2-2	13	NA	TGTGCCAGCAGCCGTGGGGACACCGGGGAGCTGTTTTTT	CASSRGDTGELFF
NA	TRBV18	TRBJ2-7	13	NA	TGTGCCAGCTCACCACGGGGGGAGTACGAGCAGTACTTC	CASSPRGEYEQYF
once	TRBV28	TRBJ1-3	14	NA	TGTGCCAGTAGGGACGCCCGCTCTGGAAACACCATATATTTT	CASRDARSGNTIYF
NA	TRBV28	TRBJ2-1	12	NA	TGTGCCAGCAGACGTAGCGGCAATGAGCAGTTCTTC	CASRRSGNEQFF
once	TRBV30	TRBJ2-3	14	TRBD2	TGTGCCTGCTCTAGCGGGGCCCGCACAGATACGCAGTATTTT	CACSSGARTDTQYF
once	TRBV6-5	TRBJ2-7	12	NA	TGTGCCAGCAGTTCGCCCCCCTACGAGCAGTACTTC	CASSSPPYEQYF
NA	TRBV6-1	TRBJ1-5	13	NA	TGTGCCAGCAGTGAAAGGGGAAGTCAGCCCCAGCATTTT	CASSERGSQPQHF
NA	TRBV15	TRBJ2-7	15	NA	TGTGCCACCAGCAGAGATCGGCAGGCTTACTACGAGCAGTACTTC	CATSRDRQAYYEQYF
NA	TRBV2	TRBJ2-7	12	NA	TGTGCCAGCAAAAATACGGTCAGCGAGCAGTACTTC	CASKNTVSEQYF
NA	TRBV28	TRBJ1-4	16	NA	TGTGCCAGCAGTTCGACAACGCTTGCAACTAATGAAAAACTGTTTTTT	CASSSTTLATNEKLFF
NA	TRBV6-2/TRBV6-3	TRBJ2-5	16	NA	TGTGCCAGCAACCCCGGCAGGGGATGGGATGTCGAGACCCAGTACTTC	CASNPGRGWDVETQYF
NA	TRBV14	TRBJ2-7	15	TRBD1	TGTGCCAGCAGCCAACAGGGGGCGATTACCTACGAGCAGTACTTC	CASSQQGAITYEQYF
NA	TRBV11-2	TRBJ2-1	18	TRBD2	TGTGCCAGCAGCTTAGGGGCTAGCGGGAGAGCTTTCTACAATGAGCAGTTCTTC	CASSLGASGRAFYNEQFF
NA	TRBV19	TRBJ2-1	15	TRBD2	TGTGCCAGTAATTTAGGCAGCGGGGGGCAGAATGAGCAGTTCTTC	CASNLGSGGQNEQFF